This entry describes one T cell receptor beta chain. The authors carried out high-throughput sequencing of TCR beta. They applied it to CD8+ and CD4+ T cells obtained from blood. Purification of the CD8+ and CD4+ T cells relied on negative isolation, and TEMRA cells underwent FACS enrichment. J lost 6 bases, V lost 1 base, and 5 bases had no gene match. The CDR3 has 15 residues. The germline gives CDR1 MNHNS, CDR2 SASEGT. The data derive from a study of CD8 T cells in Susac syndrome. Reverse transcription used about 0.45 to 1 ug RNA and random hexamers. The immunoSEQ assay covered 54 Vbeta and 13 Jbeta segments for CDR3. TCRdb used MiXCR to reprocess the immunoSEQ multiplex PCR reads, holding one entry per CDR3 protein. The sample has 90,000 to 150,000 distinct CDR3 sequences; 85% to 95% are singletons.

The TCR sequence derives from a human donor in good health. The sample taken for sequencing was CD4+ T cells from PBMCs. V gene TRBV6-1 combines with J gene TRBJ2-1; TRBD1 aligns across 8 bases. The CDR3 region has the DNA TGTGCCAGCAGTGAAGGGACAGGGTTTGGCAATGAGCAGTTCTTC. Protein sequence: CASSEGTGFGNEQFF.